This T cell receptor beta chain came from a study of blood T cell repertoires in COVID-19. Looking at the study overall: Italy, Spain and the United States were the sources of the convalescent and acute COVID-19 samples. Sample material is recorded as cDNA or gDNA derived from T cells, B-cell-depleted T cells, or PBMCs.

V gave up 1 base and J gave up 9 bases, with 10 bases separating them. The CDR3 runs 14 residues. Germline CDR1 LGHDT, CDR2 YNNKEL (reference sequence). Per the authors' pipeline: Counts of nucleated cells, estimated from reference gene primer amplification, were obtained. The protocol was immunoSEQ multiplex PCR, while the TCRdb copy is restricted to in-frame clones and leaves out a portion. The V and J calls and clone size come from that table; D and trimming were worked out from the DNA. The table includes some 130,000 clones, approximately 77% detected once. The specimen sequenced was peripheral blood. The rearrangement joins TRBV3-1 (or the pseudogene TRBV3-2) to TRBJ1-6, with no clear D. The clonotype was recovered from an older man with acute or convalescent COVID-19. The CDR3 DNA is TGTGCCAGCAGCCAAGCTGTGGTCGGTTCACCCCTCCACTTT. This codes for CASSQAVVGSPLHF.